This T cell receptor beta chain derives from a study of OX40 agonist ivuxolimab in advanced cancers. The ends were cut back, 0 bases at V and 2 bases at J, with 10 bases in the middle. Germline V lookup: CDR1 MNHEY, CDR2 SMNVEV (reference sequence). The CDR3 length is 15 residues. Profiled with immunoSEQ multiplex PCR; TCRdb holds only in-frame clones, not every one. The sample carries approximately 46,000 clones, 80% recorded once. The material sequenced was CD4+ or CD8+ T cells sorted from blood, taken in a trial of the OX40 agonist ivuxolimab. This TCR was recovered from an adult with an advanced solid tumor such as melanoma, head and neck, liver or kidney cancer. The chain uses TRBV27 and TRBJ1-2; D uncertain. The CDR3 nucleotides are TGTGCCAGCAGTTTATCACCGAGATTCAACTATGGCTACACCTTC. It encodes CASSLSPRFNYGYTF.